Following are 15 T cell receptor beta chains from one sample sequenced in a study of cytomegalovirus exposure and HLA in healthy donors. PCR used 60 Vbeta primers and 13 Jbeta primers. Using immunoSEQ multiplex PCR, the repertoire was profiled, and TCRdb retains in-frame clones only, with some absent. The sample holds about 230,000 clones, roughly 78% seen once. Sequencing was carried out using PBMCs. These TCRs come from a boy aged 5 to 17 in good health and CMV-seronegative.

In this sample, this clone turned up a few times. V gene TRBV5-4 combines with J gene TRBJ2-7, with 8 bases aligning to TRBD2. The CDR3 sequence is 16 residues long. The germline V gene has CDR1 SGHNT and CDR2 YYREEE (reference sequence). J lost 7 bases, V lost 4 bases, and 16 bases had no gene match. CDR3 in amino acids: CASSRGGRQVGSEQYF. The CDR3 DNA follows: TGTGCCAGCAGCCGGGGGGGAAGGCAGGTAGGTTCGGAGCAGTACTTC.

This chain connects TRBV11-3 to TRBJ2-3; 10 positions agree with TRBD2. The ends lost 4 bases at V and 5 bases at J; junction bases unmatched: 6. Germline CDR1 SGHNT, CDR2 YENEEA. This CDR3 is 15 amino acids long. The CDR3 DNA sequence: TGTGCCAGCAGCTCACCCAGCGGGAGGGGAGATACGCAGTATTTT. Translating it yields CASSSPSGRGDTQYF.

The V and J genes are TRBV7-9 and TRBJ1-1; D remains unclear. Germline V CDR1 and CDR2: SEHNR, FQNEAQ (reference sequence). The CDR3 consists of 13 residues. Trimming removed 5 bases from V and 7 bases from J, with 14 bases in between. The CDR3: CASSPGRVREAFF. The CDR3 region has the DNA TGTGCCAGCAGCCCTGGCCGGGTGCGTGAAGCTTTCTTT.

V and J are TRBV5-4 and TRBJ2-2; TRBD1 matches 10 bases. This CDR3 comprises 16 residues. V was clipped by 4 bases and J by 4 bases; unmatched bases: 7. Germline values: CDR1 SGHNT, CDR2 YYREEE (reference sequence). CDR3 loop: CASSGETGGRTGELFF. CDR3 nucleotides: TGTGCCAGCAGCGGAGAGACAGGGGGCCGCACCGGGGAGCTGTTTTTT. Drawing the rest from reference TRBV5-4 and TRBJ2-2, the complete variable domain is ETGVTQSPTHLIKTRGQQVTLRCSSQSGHNTVSWYQQALGQGPQFIFQYYREEENGRGNFPPRFSGLQFPNYSSELNVNALELDDSALYLCASSGETGGRTGELFFGEGSRLTVL.

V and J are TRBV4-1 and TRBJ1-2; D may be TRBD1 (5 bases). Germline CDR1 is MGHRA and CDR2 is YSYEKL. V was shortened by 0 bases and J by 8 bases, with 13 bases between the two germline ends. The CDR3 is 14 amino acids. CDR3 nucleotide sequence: TGCGCCAGCAGCCAAGATAGGGGCGCGAGGGGCTACACCTTC. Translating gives CASSQDRGARGYTF.

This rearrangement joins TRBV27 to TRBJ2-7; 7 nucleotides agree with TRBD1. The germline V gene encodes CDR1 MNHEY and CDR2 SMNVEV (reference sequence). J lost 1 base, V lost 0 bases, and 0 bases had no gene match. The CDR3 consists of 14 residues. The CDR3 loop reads CASSLSDRSYEQYF. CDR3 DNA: TGTGCCAGCAGTTTATCGGACAGGTCCTACGAGCAGTACTTC.

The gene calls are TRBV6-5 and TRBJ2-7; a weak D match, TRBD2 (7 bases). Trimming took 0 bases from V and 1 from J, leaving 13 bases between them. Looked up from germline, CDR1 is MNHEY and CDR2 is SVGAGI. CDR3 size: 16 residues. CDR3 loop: CASSYSGGVRSYEQYF. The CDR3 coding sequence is TGTGCCAGCAGTTACTCAGGGGGGGTGAGGTCCTACGAGCAGTACTTC.

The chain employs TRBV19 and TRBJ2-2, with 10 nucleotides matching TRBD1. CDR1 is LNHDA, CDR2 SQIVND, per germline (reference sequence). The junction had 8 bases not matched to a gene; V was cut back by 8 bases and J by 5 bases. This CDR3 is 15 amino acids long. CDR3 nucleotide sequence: TGTGCCAGTCGTCCGGGACAGGGGAAAACCGGGGAGCTGTTTTTT. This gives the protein CASRPGQGKTGELFF. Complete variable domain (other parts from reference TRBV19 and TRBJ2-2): DGGITQSPKYLFRKEGQNVTLSCEQNLNHDAMYWYRQDPGQGLRLIYYSQIVNDFQKGDIAEGYSVSREKKESFPLTVTSAQKNPTAFYLCASRPGQGKTGELFFGEGSRLTVL.

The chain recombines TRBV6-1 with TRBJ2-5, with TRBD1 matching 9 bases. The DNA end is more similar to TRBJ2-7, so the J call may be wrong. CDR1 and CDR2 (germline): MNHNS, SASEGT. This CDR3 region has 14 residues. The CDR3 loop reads CASRGTGSTHEQYF. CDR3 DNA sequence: TGTGCCAGCAGAGGGACAGGGAGTACGCACGAGCAGTACTTC.

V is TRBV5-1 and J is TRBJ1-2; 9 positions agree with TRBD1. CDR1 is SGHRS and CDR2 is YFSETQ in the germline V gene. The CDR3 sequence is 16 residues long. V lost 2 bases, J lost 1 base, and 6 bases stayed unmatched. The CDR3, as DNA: TGCGCCAGCAGCTTAGGACAGGGGACTTATAACTATGGCTACACCTTC. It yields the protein CASSLGQGTYNYGYTF.

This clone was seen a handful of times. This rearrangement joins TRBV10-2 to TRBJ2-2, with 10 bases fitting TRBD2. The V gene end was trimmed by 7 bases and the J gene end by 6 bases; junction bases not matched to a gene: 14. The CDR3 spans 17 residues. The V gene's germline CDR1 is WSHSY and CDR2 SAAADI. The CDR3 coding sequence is TGCGCCAGCACGTTCCGAGGGGTAGCGGGAGGTGCCGGGGAGCTGTTTTTT. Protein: CASTFRGVAGGAGELFF.

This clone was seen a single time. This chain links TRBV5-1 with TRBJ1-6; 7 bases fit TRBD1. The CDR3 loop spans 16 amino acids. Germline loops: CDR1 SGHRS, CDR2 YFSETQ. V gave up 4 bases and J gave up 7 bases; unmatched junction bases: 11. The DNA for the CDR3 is TGCGCCAGCAGCCCGATAGCCGGGACAGAAAATTCACCCCTCCACTTT. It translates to CASSPIAGTENSPLHF.

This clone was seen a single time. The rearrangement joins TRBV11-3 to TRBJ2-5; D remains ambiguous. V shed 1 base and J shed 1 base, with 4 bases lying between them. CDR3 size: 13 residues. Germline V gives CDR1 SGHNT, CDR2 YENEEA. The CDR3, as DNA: TGTGCCAGCAGCTTAGGTATCCAAGAGACCCAGTACTTC. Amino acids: CASSLGIQETQYF.

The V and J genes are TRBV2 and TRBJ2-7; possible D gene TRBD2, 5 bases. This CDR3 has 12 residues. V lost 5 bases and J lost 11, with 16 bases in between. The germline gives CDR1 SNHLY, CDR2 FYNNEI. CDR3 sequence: CASSFTERGKYF. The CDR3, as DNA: TGTGCCAGCAGTTTCACGGAACGAGGGAAGTACTTC.

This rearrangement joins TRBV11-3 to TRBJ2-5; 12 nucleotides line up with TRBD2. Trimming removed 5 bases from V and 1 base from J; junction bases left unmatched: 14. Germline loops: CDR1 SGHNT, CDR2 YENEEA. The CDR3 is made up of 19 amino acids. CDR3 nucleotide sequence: TGTGCCAGCAGCGCAACAACTAGCGGGAGGCTTGGTGTCCAAGAGACCCAGTACTTC. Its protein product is CASSATTSGRLGVQETQYF.